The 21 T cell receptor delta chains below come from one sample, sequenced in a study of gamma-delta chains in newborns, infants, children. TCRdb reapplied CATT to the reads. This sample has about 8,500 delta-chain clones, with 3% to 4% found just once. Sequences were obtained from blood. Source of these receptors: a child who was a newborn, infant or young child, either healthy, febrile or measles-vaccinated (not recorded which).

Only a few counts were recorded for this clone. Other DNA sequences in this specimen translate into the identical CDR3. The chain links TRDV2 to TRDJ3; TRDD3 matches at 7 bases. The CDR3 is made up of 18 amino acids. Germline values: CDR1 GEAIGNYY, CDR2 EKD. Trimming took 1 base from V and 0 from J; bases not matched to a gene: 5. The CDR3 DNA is TGTGCCTGTGACACTTTACTGGGGTTCTCCTGGGACACCCGACAGATGTTTTTC. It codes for CACDTLLGFSWDTRQMFF.

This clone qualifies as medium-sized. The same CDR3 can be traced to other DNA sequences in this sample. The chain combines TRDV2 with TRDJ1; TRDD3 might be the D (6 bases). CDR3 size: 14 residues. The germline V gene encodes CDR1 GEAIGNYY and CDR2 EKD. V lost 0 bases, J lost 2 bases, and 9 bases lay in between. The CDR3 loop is CACDTWGFTDKLIF. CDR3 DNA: TGTGCCTGTGACACCTGGGGGTTTACCGATAAACTCATCTTT.

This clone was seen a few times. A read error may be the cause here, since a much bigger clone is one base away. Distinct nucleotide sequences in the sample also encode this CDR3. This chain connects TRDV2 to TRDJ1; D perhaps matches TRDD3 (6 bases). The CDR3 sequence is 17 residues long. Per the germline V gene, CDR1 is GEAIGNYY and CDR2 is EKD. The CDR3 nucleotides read TGTGCCTGTGACACCCTGGGGTCCCATCTCTACACAGATAAACTCATCTTT. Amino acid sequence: CACDTLGSHLYTDKLIF.

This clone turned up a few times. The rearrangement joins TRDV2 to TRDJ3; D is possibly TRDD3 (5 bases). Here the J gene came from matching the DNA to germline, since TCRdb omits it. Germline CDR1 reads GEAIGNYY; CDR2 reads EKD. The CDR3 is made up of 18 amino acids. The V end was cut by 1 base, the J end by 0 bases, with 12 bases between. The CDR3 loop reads CACDTAGGPSWDTRQMFF. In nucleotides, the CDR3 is TGTGCCTGTGACACGGCGGGGGGTCCCTCCTGGGACACCCGACAGATGTTTTTC.

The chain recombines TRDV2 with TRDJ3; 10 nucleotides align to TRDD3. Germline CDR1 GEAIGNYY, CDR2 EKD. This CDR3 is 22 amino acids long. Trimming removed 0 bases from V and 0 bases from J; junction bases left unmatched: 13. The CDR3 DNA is TGTGCCTGTGACACCGCCGGGGTGGGGGATACTCTTAGCTCCTGGGACACCCGACAGATGTTTTTC. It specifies CACDTAGVGDTLSSWDTRQMFF.

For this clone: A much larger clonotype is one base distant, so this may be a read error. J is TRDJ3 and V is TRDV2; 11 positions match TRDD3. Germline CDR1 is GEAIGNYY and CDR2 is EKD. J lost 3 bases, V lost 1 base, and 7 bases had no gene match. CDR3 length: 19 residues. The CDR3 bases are TGTGCCTGTGACACTGGGGGATACGCAGCATACTGGGACACCCGACAGATGTTTTTC. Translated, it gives CACDTGGYAAYWDTRQMFF.

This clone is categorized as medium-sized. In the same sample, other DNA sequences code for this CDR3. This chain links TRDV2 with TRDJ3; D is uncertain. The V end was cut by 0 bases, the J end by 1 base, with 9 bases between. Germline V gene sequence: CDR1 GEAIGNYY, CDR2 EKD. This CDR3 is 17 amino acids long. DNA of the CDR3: TGTGCCTGTGACACCGTAGAGGGATCCTGGGACACCCGACAGATGTTTTTC. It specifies CACDTVEGSWDTRQMFF.

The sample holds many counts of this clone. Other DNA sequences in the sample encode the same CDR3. CDR3 bases: TGTGCCTGTGACACCACCCCGGGGGATAAGCCCGACTCCTGGGACACCCGACAGATGTTTTTC. Protein sequence: CACDTTPGDKPDSWDTRQMFF. V gene TRDV2 combines with J gene TRDJ3; 8 positions match TRDD3. Germline values: CDR1 GEAIGNYY, CDR2 EKD. V lost 0 bases to trimming and J lost 0 bases; unmatched junction nucleotides: 12. The CDR3 length is 21 residues.

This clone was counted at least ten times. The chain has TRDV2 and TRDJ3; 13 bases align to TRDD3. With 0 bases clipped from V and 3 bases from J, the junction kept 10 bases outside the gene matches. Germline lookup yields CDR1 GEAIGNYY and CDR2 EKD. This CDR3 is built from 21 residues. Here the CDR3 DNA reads TGTGCCTGTGACACCGCATCGTACTGGGGGATACGAAGCTGGGACACCCGACAGATGTTTTTC. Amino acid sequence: CACDTASYWGIRSWDTRQMFF.

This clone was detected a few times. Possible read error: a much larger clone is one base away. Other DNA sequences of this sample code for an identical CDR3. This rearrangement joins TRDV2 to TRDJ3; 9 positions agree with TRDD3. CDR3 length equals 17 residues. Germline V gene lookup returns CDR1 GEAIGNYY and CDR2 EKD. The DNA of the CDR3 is TGTGCCTGCGACACCGTTGGGGGATACTGGGACACCCGACAGATGTTTTTC. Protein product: CACDTVGGYWDTRQMFF.

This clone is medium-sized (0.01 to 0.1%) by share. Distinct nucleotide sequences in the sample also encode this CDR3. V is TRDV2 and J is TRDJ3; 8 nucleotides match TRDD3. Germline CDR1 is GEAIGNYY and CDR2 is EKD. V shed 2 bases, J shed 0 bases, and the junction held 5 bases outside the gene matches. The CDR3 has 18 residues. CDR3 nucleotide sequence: TGTGCCTGTGACATACTGGGGGTAAGCTCCTGGGACACCCGACAGATGTTTTTC. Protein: CACDILGVSSWDTRQMFF.

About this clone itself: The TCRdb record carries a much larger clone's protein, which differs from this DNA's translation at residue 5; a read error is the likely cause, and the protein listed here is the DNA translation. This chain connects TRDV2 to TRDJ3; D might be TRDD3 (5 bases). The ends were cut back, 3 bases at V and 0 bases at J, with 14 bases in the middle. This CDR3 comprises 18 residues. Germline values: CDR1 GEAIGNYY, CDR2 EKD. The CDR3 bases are TGTGCCTGTGACGCCGTGGGATTCAGCTCCTGGGACACCCGACAGATGTTTTTC. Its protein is CACDAVGFSSWDTRQMFF.

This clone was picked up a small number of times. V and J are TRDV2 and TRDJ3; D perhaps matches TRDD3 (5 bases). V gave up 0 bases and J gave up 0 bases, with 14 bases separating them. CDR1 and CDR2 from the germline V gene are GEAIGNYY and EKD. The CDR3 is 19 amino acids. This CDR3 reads CACDTVLEDLSWDTRQMFF. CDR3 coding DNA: TGTGCCTGTGACACCGTACTGGAGGATCTCTCCTGGGACACCCGACAGATGTTTTTC.

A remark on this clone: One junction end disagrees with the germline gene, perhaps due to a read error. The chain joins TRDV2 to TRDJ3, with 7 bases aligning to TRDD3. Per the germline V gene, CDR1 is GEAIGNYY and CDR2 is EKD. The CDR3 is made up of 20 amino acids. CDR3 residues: CARDTAGGPPSSWDTRQMFF. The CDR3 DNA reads TGTGCCCGTGACACCGCTGGGGGCCCTCCCAGCTCCTGGGACACCCGACAGATGTTTTTC.

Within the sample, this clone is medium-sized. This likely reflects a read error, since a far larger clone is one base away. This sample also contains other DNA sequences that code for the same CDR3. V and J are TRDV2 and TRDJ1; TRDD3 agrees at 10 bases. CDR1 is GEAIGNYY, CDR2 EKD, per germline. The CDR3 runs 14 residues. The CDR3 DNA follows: TGTGCCCGTGACGTACTGGGGGATACCGATAAACTCATCTTT. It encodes CARDVLGDTDKLIF.

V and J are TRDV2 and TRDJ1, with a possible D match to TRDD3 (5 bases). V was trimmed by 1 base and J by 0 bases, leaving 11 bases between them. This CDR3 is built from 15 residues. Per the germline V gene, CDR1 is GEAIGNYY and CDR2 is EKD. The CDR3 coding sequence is TGTGCCTGTGACACTTTGGGGAGGTACACCGATAAACTCATCTTT. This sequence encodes CACDTLGRYTDKLIF.

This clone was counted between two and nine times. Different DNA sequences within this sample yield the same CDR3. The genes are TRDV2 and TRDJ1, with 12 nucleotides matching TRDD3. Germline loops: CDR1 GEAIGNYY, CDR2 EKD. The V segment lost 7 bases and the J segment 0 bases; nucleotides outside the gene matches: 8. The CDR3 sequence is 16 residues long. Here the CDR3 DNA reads TGTGCCTGCGTGGGGCTGGGGGATACGTACACCGATAAACTCATCTTT. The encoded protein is CACVGLGDTYTDKLIF.

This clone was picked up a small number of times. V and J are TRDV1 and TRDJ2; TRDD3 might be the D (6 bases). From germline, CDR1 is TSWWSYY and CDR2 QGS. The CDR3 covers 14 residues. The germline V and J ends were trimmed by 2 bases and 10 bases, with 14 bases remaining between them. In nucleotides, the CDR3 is TGTGCTCTTGGGGAATTTCCGGGGGACCTACAACTCTTCTTT. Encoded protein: CALGEFPGDLQLFF.

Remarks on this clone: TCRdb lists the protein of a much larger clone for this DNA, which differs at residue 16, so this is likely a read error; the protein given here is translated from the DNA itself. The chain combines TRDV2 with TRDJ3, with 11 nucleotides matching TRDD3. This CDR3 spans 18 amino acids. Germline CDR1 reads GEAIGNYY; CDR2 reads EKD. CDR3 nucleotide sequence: TGTGCCTGTGACTTACTGGGGGATAGCTCCTGGGACACCCGACAGGTGTTTTTC. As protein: CACDLLGDSSWDTRQVFF.

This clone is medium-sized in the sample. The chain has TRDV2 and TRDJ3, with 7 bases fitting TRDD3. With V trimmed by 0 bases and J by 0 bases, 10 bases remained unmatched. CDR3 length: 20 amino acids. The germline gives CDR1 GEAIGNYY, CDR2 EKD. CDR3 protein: CACDTLLGSYRSWDTRQMFF. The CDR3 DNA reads TGTGCCTGTGACACCTTACTGGGGTCATACCGCTCCTGGGACACCCGACAGATGTTTTTC.

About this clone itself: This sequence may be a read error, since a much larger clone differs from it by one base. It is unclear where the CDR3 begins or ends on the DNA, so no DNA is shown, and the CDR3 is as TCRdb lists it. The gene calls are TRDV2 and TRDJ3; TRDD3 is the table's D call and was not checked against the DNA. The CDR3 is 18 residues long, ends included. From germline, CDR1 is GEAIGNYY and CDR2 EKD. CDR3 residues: CACDNWGIGSWDTRQMFF.